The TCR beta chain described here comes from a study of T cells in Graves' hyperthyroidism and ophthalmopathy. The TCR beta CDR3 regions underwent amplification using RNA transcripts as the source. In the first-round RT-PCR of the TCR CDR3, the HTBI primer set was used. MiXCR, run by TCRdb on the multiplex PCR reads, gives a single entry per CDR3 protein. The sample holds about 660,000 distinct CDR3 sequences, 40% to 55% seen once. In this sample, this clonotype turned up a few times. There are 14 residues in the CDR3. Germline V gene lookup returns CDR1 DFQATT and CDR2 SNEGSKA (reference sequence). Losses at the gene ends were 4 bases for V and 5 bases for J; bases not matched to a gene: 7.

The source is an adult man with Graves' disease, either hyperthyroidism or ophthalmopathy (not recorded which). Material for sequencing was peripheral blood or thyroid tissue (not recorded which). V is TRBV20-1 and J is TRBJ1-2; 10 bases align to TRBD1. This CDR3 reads CSATSGTGDYGYTF. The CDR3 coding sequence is TGCAGTGCTACCTCCGGGACAGGGGATTATGGCTACACCTTC.